This is a list of T cell receptor beta chains from one sample in a study of T cell changes during pregnancy in multiple sclerosis. Measured with immunoSEQ multiplex PCR; TCRdb has only the in-frame clones, and not every one. Among approximately 44,000 clones listed, 75% to 95% were seen once. The sample was CD4+ T cells from peripheral blood mononuclear cells, taken before pregnancy. The receptors come from a female donor with multiple sclerosis, enrolled in a pregnancy study. Each CDR3 is given with its conserved first and last residue. A D gene is named only where the DNA matches it firmly. Not every row has a clone size; where given, it reads once, few, many or a size class.

TRBV5-1	TRBJ2-3	.	.	TGCGCCAGCAGCCGGCCGGGACAAAGAGATACGCAGTATTTT	CASSRPGQRDTQYF
TRBV4-1	TRBJ1-2	.	TRBD1	TGCGCCAGCAGCCAAGATTCGGGGCAGGGGGCGCGGATCTATGGCTACACCTTC	CASSQDSGQGARIYGYTF
TRBV6-5	TRBJ2-3	.	.	TGTGCCAGCAGTCCCCCGAGGGCAGATACGCAGTATTTT	CASSPPRADTQYF
TRBV7-2	TRBJ1-3	.	.	TGTGCCAGCAGCCACCAAGAGGGAAACACCATATATTTT	CASSHQEGNTIYF
TRBV4-2	TRBJ1-1	once	TRBD1	TGTGCCAGCAGCCGACTACAGGGGGCAGACACTGAAGCTTTCTTT	CASSRLQGADTEAFF
TRBV27	TRBJ2-7	.	TRBD2	TGTGCCAGCAGTCCCCGGGAGTTAAAGGTGGGGAAGCGGGAGGATTCTCGGGAGCAGTACTTC	CASSPRELKVGKREDSREQYF
TRBV2	TRBJ1-4	.	.	TGTGCCAGCAGCCAAGAGGTGACCCTAGGGAGTAATGAAAAACTGTTTTTT	CASSQEVTLGSNEKLFF
TRBV27	TRBJ1-6	few	TRBD1	TGTGCCAGCAGTTTATTAGGGGGCAATTCACCCCTCCACTTT	CASSLLGGNSPLHF
TRBV5-3	TRBJ2-7	.	TRBD2	TGTGCCAGAAGCTTTTCCGGTACGGGACTAGTGCCCTCAAGGGCCTACGAGCAGTACTTC	CARSFSGTGLVPSRAYEQYF
TRBV15	TRBJ2-2	.	TRBD1	TGTGCCACCATACCGGACAGGGGAGCGACCGGGGAGCTGTTTTTT	CATIPDRGATGELFF
TRBV7-9	TRBJ2-1	.	.	TGTGCCAGCAGCTTAGCAGGGGGATATGAGCAGTTCTTC	CASSLAGGYEQFF
TRBV18	TRBJ2-5	.	.	TGTGCCAGCTCTCCCCTGTACCAAGAGACCCAGTACTTC	CASSPLYQETQYF
TRBV18	TRBJ1-4	.	TRBD1	TGTGCCAGCTCAAATTTACCCCTAACAGGGGGCGGTGAAAAACTGTTTTTT	CASSNLPLTGGGEKLFF
TRBV28	TRBJ1-2	.	.	TGTGCCAGCAGTTTATGGGGCCGGCAGGGTTATGGCTACACCTTC	CASSLWGRQGYGYTF
TRBV11-2	TRBJ2-7	once	TRBD1	TGTGCCAGGAGGGTCGGTGGACAGGTCCACGAGCAGTACTTC	CARRVGGQVHEQYF
TRBV6-1	TRBJ2-1	.	.	TGTGCCAGCAGTGAACTTAACAATGAGCAGTTCTTC	CASSELNNEQFF
TRBV2	TRBJ1-5	once	.	TGTGCCAGCAGTCGAGATAGCAATCAGCCCCAGCATTTT	CASSRDSNQPQHF
TRBV19	TRBJ1-4	once	.	TGTGCCAGTAGTATGATGAGCCAGGGTAGCGGAAAACTGTTTTTT	CASSMMSQGSGKLFF
TRBV5-4	TRBJ1-1	.	TRBD1	TGTGCCAGCAGCAAGTTACAGGGGGCCCTGAACACTGAAGCTTTCTTT	CASSKLQGALNTEAFF
TRBV6-5	TRBJ2-5	.	.	TGTGCCAGCAGTTACCCCTCCTCGGAGACCCAGTACTTC	CASSYPSSETQYF
TRBV10-3	TRBJ2-3	.	.	TGTGCCATCAGTGAGTCCGTAGCAACAGATACGCAGTATTTT	CAISESVATDTQYF
TRBV30	TRBJ1-5	.	.	TGTGCCTGGAGTGTAGGTATTCGGGGTCAGCCCCAGCATTTT	CAWSVGIRGQPQHF
TRBV19	TRBJ1-1	few	.	TGTGCCAGTAGTATAAGGGGGAGTGCCACTGAAGCTTTCTTT	CASSIRGSATEAFF
TRBV4-1	TRBJ2-1	once	TRBD2	TGCGCCAGCAGCCGAATAGCGGGGCCCTACAATGAGCAGTTCTTC	CASSRIAGPYNEQFF
TRBV6-5	TRBJ1-1	.	.	TGTGCCAGCAGTTCGAACCCAGGCCGCACTGAAGCTTTCTTT	CASSSNPGRTEAFF
TRBV27	TRBJ2-1	.	TRBD2	TGTGCCAGCAGGAGCGGGGTCAATGAGCAGTTCTTC	CASRSGVNEQFF
TRBV7-2	TRBJ2-5	.	TRBD1	TGTGCCAGCAGCCAAGGGACAGGGTCCCGAGAGACCCAGTACTTC	CASSQGTGSRETQYF
TRBV5-8	TRBJ1-4	.	TRBD1	TGTGCCAGCAGCCTGGGACAGACCGACTTGGGAGAAAAACTGTTTTTT	CASSLGQTDLGEKLFF
TRBV10-3	TRBJ1-5	.	.	TGTGCCATTGCCATAGAGAGCAATCAGCCCCAGCATTTT	CAIAIESNQPQHF
TRBV4-2	TRBJ2-2	.	.	TGTGCCAGCAGCCAATTAGGTACAGCGAACACCGGGGAGCTGTTTTTT	CASSQLGTANTGELFF
TRBV19	TRBJ2-3	.	TRBD2	TGTGCCAGTAGTATTGTTCGGGGGACTAGCGATCCAGATACGCAGTATTTT	CASSIVRGTSDPDTQYF
TRBV6-1	TRBJ2-7	few	TRBD2	TGTGCCAGCAGTGTGAGCCTAGCGGGAGGCGCCTCCTACGAGCAGTACTTC	CASSVSLAGGASYEQYF
TRBV7-3	TRBJ2-1	.	TRBD2	TGTGCCAGCAGCCCCAGGGAGGGAGGAGGCGATGAGCAGTTCTTC	CASSPREGGGDEQFF
TRBV9	TRBJ1-3	.	TRBD1	TGTGCCAGCAGCGCCTCAGGGGGCCGGGGAAACACCATATATTTT	CASSASGGRGNTIYF
TRBV18	TRBJ2-3	.	TRBD1	TGTGCCAGCCGGGACAGGGTGACAGATACGCAGTATTTT	CASRDRVTDTQYF
TRBV7-2	TRBJ2-5	.	.	TGTGCCAGCAGCAACAGGGGGAGGGCCGAGGAGACCCAGTACTTC	CASSNRGRAEETQYF
TRBV30	TRBJ2-3	.	.	TGTGCCTGGAGTGCCGGGAGCGGAGATACGCAGTATTTT	CAWSAGSGDTQYF
TRBV27	TRBJ2-3	.	.	TGTGCCAGCAGTTTAATGACCCCCAGGGGAAGCACAGATACGCAGTATTTT	CASSLMTPRGSTDTQYF
TRBV27	TRBJ2-7	.	.	TGTGCCAGCAGTTTAACAGGTACCTACGAGCAGTACTTC	CASSLTGTYEQYF
TRBV28	TRBJ1-2	.	TRBD1	TGTGCCAGCAGTTTAGTCACTTTCAGGGGGCCTCGCTATGGCTACACCTTC	CASSLVTFRGPRYGYTF
TRBV11-2	TRBJ2-7	.	.	TGTGCCAGCAGCTTAGTTGGCCGCCTCTACGAGCAGTACTTC	CASSLVGRLYEQYF
TRBV18	TRBJ1-4	.	TRBD1	TGTGCCAGCTCACCCCCTTGGACAGGGGCTAATGAAAAACTGTTTTTT	CASSPPWTGANEKLFF